This T cell receptor beta chain was documented in a study of immune evolution from preneoplasia to lung adenocarcinoma (dated by TCRdb to the early 2020s). The study in broad terms: HLA loss of heterozygosity was found in about 7% of AIS, under 16% of MIA and about a third of ADC lesions, and in no AAH lesions. The study combined immune gene expression, TCR sequencing and multiplex immunofluorescence to profile immune contexture across lung adenocarcinoma precursors and invasive adenocarcinoma. Resected precursor lesions (AAH, AIS, MIA) and invasive adenocarcinomas were compared against paired morphologically normal lung tissue. Sample size was determined by specimen availability and not by a prior power calculation. Whole exome sequencing and methylation data from the same cohort of nodules were integrated with the immune data. In total, the cohort included 53 patients with pulmonary nodules, all of whom underwent surgical resection. TCR sequencing data were obtained from 51 patients. The study reported that fewer than 120 samples were used for TCR sequencing. Class I HLA alleles were inferred from exome data with POLYSOLVER, and allele-specific HLA loss was detected with LOHHLA. Results and caveats for the whole study, not just this receptor: Top T cell clone frequencies were highest in normal lung and appeared to decrease progressively from AAH through AIS, MIA and invasive adenocarcinoma. Because all patients came from Japan and China, whether the findings apply to Western populations was uncertain. KRAS-mutant nodules showed the highest T cell clonality compared with EGFR-mutant or double wild-type lesions. The findings were based on association rather than direct causation, and larger cohorts with long-term follow-up and longitudinal biopsies were deemed needed. The highest clonality was observed in normal lung, whereas higher T cell density and diversity but lower clonality appeared to be present in later-stage lesions.

Between about 2014 and 2018, the patients underwent resection in either Japan or China. Histologic diagnosis of each case was confirmed independently by two lung cancer pathologists on H&E slides. Premalignant or tumor cells were enriched for nucleic acid extraction by macro-dissection performed after pathologic assessment. DNA was isolated from FFPE tissue using the AllPrep DNA/RNA FFPE Kit. Note on this clone: Its antigen target is currently unknown. Base qualities were left out, and no much larger clone turns up one base away.

TCR beta CDR3 regions were sequenced from DNA using the immunoSEQ hsTCRbeta Kit. The paper's processing steps were these. The ImmunoSEQ Analyzer was used to analyse the TCR sequencing data. T cell clonality was calculated on productive rearrangements as 1 minus Pielou's evenness. To measure T cell diversity, the inverse Simpson index was applied to productive templates. T cell density was defined as TCR beta template counts normalized to usable DNA, with usable DNA estimated by amplification and sequencing of housekeeping genes. Two-sided Kruskal-Wallis tests were used to compare TCR metrics between histologic stages. Not all clones reach the TCRdb copy of this immuneACCESS table, which keeps in-frame sequences only. Checked studies attribute under half of the gap to unresolved V genes and leave the rest unexplained. Clone size and V and J calls were adopted from that table, with D and trimming inferred from the DNA. The sample table records about 4,900 clones; around 79% of these occur just once. The ten largest clones take up just over 6.5% of the sample.

The sequenced sample consisted of FFPE minimally invasive lung adenocarcinoma tissue. The cell subset or site label for this specimen denotes: micro-invasive lung adenocarcinoma (MIA). The sequence came from a person aged 50-75 years with lung adenocarcinoma.

The DNA sequence is as follows: TGTGCCAGCAGCAAGGGGGCCGAGGAGACTGAAGCTTTCTTT. It is translated as CASSKGAEETEAFF. The rearranged chain carries TRBV7-2 and TRBJ1-1, and TRBD1 matches 7 of the central bases. From the germline V gene, CDR1 is SGHTA and CDR2 is FQGNSA. Trimming accounts for 5 bases at V and 5 bases at J, while the number of junction bases matched to no gene is 8. The CDR3 measures 14 amino acids from cysteine to phenylalanine. Of all the DNA, just the CDR3 is kept, 42 bases in frame from base 1.